This TCR beta chain was observed in a study of blood T cells in healthy people across ages (dated by TCRdb to between 2015 and 2017). Context from the whole study: In model experiments, roughly one uniquely barcoded TCR beta cDNA molecule per two T cells was captured by template switching. To track age-related changes in TCR beta repertoire diversity, the study relied on deep sequencing normalized with unique cDNA molecular identifiers. Four age groups were formed from the donors: young (average 16 years), middle-aged (approximately 40), aged (roughly 59) and long-lived (around 82). To avoid experimental bias, donors of different ages were distributed randomly across sequencing lanes. Using the same blood draw, the study looked at two additional independent replicas of 1 million unique cDNA reads for two donors, one aged 18 to 30 and the other aged 80 or older. Paper-wide results and their limitations: Because profiling used bulk unsorted PBMCs, naive and antigen-experienced compartments could not be compared conclusively. Observed TCR beta diversity correlated strongly with the percentage of naive T cells measured by flow cytometry. Because the CMV infection status of the donors was unknown, age-related changes in expanded clonotypes may potentially have been confounded. Compared with the aged group, more naive CD4+ T cells, fewer expanded clones and increased TCR diversity were shown by the long-lived group, suggesting age selection. Observed TCR beta diversity per million T cells fell roughly linearly with age, and a significant reduction was already apparent by age about 38. Total diversity estimates from one million sequenced T cells were considered lower bounds and underestimates.

Libraries were constructed by 5' RACE. Sequenced using an Illumina HiSeq 2500. A second PCR of about 7 to 12 cycles was run with a J-beta primer mix and a sample-barcoded 5' primer. Each TCR beta cDNA molecule received a unique molecular identifier from a template-switch 5' adaptor carrying 12 random nucleotides. Each sample yielded at least 3 million CDR3-containing paired-end reads. All of the RNA was converted into first-strand cDNA using the Mint cDNA synthesis kit, with a TRBC-specific oligonucleotide serving as the primer. All cDNA was treated with uracil-DNA glycosylase and then went through a first 18-cycle PCR with the universal primers M1SS and BC2_uni_R. The original methods were these. Normalization of each sample was performed by random selection of 1 million high-quality reads, each carrying a distinct molecular identifier. Reads sharing molecular identifiers were discarded rather than binned into consensus sequences. CDR3 identification, clonotype clustering and error correction used MiTCR with a Q25 quality threshold and the strictest error-elimination algorithm. A nonparametric unseen species model with Euler transformation was used to estimate a lower bound on total TCR beta diversity. The raw public data were reprocessed by TCRdb itself: fastp quality trimming at Q25, MiXCR clonotype calling, in-frame beta chains only. Rows are unified per CDR3 protein, each entry keeping the most common DNA and genes. The authors' filters were not applied to this entry. The sample table records about 1 million distinct CDR3 sequences; 35% to 50% of these occur just once. The ten top clones hold about 20% of the sample.

V and J lose 6 bases and 4 bases, and a span of 16 bases separates them. The CDR3 spans 15 residues, from the cysteine through the phenylalanine. Only CDR3 DNA is held: 45 bases, read in frame from base 1. The germline V gene specifies MNHEY as CDR1 and SVGAGI as CDR2. Systemically healthy Caucasian individuals from Russia, approximately 39 in total and aged about 6 to 95 years, were included as donors. Each donor gave 8 to 10 milliliters of peripheral blood, collected into EDTA-treated Vacutainer tubes. PBMCs were isolated by Ficoll-Paque density-gradient centrifugation, with at least 7 million obtained per sample. Trizol reagent was used to extract total RNA from PBMCs, with at least 6 micrograms per sample. For every donor, an aliquot of PBMCs went through flow cytometry to measure the percentages of naive CD45RAhigh/CD27high T cells. Details on this clonotype: Its antigen target is currently unknown. Base-call qualities are not available, and no considerably larger clone is one nucleotide away.

Sequenced: blood. This clonotype was obtained from a woman in her sixties or seventies in good health. The chain joins TRBV6-5 to TRBJ1-5, with TRBD1 perhaps the D gene, on 5 matching bases. The sequenced DNA is TGTGCCAGCAGCCAGTCGGGGGGGTGGAATCAGCCCCAGCATTTT. Protein translation: CASSQSGGWNQPQHF.